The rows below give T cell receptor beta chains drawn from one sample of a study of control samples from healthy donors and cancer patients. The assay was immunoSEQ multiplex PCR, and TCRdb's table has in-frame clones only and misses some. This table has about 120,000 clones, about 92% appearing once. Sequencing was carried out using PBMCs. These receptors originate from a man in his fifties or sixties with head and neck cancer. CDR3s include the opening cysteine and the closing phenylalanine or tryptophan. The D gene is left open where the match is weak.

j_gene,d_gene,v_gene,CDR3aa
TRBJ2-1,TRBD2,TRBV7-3,CASSPVPGTSFRNEQFF
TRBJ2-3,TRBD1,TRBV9,CASSPETGFGDTQYF
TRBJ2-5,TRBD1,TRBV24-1,CATSDPRTGSETQYF
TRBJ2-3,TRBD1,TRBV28,CASRGDSRTDTQYF
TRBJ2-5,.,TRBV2,CASRRDAQETQYF
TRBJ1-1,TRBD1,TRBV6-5,CASTKDRGNTEAFF
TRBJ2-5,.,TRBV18,CASSPGAGTAVQETQYF
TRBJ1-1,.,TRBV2,CASRGGRYEAFF
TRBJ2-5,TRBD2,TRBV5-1,CASSATSGGATETQYF
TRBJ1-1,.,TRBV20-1,CSAEDTEAFF
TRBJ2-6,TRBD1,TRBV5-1,CASSYQGAGANVLTF
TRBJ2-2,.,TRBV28,CASSLWDSPKGELFF
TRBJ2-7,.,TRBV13,CASSLGREEQYF
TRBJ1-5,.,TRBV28,CASSDRYSNQPQHF
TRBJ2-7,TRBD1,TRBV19,CASSSTGGPYEQYF
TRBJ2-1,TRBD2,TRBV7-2,CASSFSGGWYEQFF
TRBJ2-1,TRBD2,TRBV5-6,CASSLARTSVTYNEQFF
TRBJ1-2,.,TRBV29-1,CSAGGIIYGYTF
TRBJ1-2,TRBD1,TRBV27,CASRRQGDGYTF
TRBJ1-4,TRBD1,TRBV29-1,CSVADRVATNEKLFF
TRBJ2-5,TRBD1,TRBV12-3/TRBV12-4,CASSTGQEETQYF
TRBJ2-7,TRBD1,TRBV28,CAIDSGTGITYEQYF
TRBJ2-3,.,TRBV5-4,CASSLLGSRETDTQYF
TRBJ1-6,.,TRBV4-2,CASSQDHQTYNSPLHF
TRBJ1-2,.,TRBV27,CASREGLYGYTF
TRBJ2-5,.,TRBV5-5,CASSLGTASGTQYF
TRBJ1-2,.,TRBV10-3,CAISEVAGRGGYTF
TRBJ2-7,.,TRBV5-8,CASSLWADETYEQYF
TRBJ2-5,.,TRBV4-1,CASSPVGGQRETQYF
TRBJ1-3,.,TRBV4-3,CASSRDLGSGNTIYF
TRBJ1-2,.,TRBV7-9,CASSLAREGGYTF
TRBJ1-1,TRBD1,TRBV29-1,CSVVGAGGTGNTEAFF